The rows below give T cell receptor beta chains drawn from one sample of a study of a mutant IDH1 vaccine in newly diagnosed glioma. These receptors are not linked to any known antigen. Measured with immunoSEQ multiplex PCR; TCRdb has only the in-frame clones, and not every one. The sample consists of some 71,000 clones, more than 75% of them appearing once. The sequencing used PBMCs, collected from a glioma patient whose treatment included an IDH1 peptide vaccine. The receptors originated from a man aged 30-40 years with glioma. CDR3s include the opening cysteine and the closing phenylalanine or tryptophan. A D gene is named only where the DNA matches it firmly. Clone sizes are given selectively: once, few, many, or a class where the clone is expanded.

d_gene | abundance | len | j_gene | v_gene | CDR3aa | CDR3nt
TRBD1 | NA | 13 | TRBJ1-1 | TRBV10-3 | CAIRLDRGTEAFF | TGTGCCATCAGACTGGACAGGGGCACTGAAGCTTTCTTT
NA | NA | 15 | TRBJ2-1 | TRBV30 | CAWSPAGFSYNEQFF | TGTGCCTGGAGTCCGGCGGGGTTCTCCTACAATGAGCAGTTCTTC
NA | once | 13 | TRBJ1-2 | TRBV2 | CASRRDINYGYTF | TGTGCCAGCAGGCGGGACATTAACTATGGCTACACCTTC
TRBD2 | NA | 15 | TRBJ2-3 | TRBV7-8 | CASSLNGRGTDTQYF | TGTGCCAGCAGCTTAAACGGGAGGGGCACAGATACGCAGTATTTT
TRBD2 | NA | 15 | TRBJ2-3 | TRBV27 | CASSLAGDRTDTQYF | TGTGCCAGCAGTTTAGCGGGAGATCGCACAGATACGCAGTATTTT
TRBD1 | NA | 19 | TRBJ1-5 | TRBV27 | CASTLPRGQELYSNQPQHF | TGTGCCAGCACCCTCCCAAGGGGACAGGAATTATATAGCAATCAGCCCCAGCATTTT
TRBD2 | once | 16 | TRBJ2-1 | TRBV2 | CASNLGPGLVGNEQFF | TGTGCCAGCAATTTGGGCCCGGGACTAGTAGGCAATGAGCAGTTCTTC
NA | NA | 12 | TRBJ2-1 | TRBV29-1 | CSVEVLGHEQFF | TGCAGCGTTGAAGTCTTAGGGCATGAGCAGTTCTTC
NA | few | 14 | TRBJ2-3 | TRBV11-3 | CASSQGGSTDTQYF | TGTGCCAGCAGCCAAGGGGGAAGCACAGATACGCAGTATTTT
TRBD1 | NA | 14 | TRBJ2-7 | TRBV5-6 | CASSLRQGSYEQYF | TGTGCCAGCAGCCTACGACAGGGCTCCTACGAGCAGTACTTC
NA | NA | 14 | TRBJ1-2 | TRBV7-2 | CASSLKGREYGYTF | TGTGCCAGCAGCTTAAAAGGCAGGGAGTATGGCTACACCTTC
NA | NA | 11 | TRBJ1-2 | TRBV6-5 | CASSQGGGYTF | TGTGCCAGCAGCCAAGGCGGTGGCTACACCTTC
NA | NA | 15 | TRBJ2-3 | TRBV4-1 | CASSLRDHPTDTQYF | TGCGCCAGCAGCCTACGGGACCATCCCACAGATACGCAGTATTTT
NA | NA | 12 | TRBJ1-3 | TRBV30 | CAWGQIGNTIYF | TGTGCCTGGGGACAGATCGGAAACACCATATATTTT
NA | NA | 13 | TRBJ2-7 | TRBV30 | CAWTGGSSYEQYF | TGTGCCTGGACGGGCGGCAGCAGCTACGAGCAGTACTTC
NA | few | 14 | TRBJ2-5 | TRBV5-1 | CASSPLSDIGTQYF | TGCGCCAGCAGCCCGCTTTCGGACATTGGGACCCAGTACTTC
NA | NA | 14 | TRBJ2-7 | TRBV28 | CASSPRGSNYEQYF | TGTGCCAGCAGTCCCCGGGGTAGTAACTACGAGCAGTACTTC
NA | NA | 14 | TRBJ1-2 | TRBV10-3 | CAISEERKGYGYTF | TGTGCCATCAGTGAGGAACGCAAGGGCTATGGCTACACCTTC
NA | NA | 15 | TRBJ1-5 | TRBV4-2 | CASSQEEYSNQPQHF | TGTGCCAGCAGCCAAGAAGAATATAGCAATCAGCCCCAGCATTTT
NA | NA | 15 | TRBJ2-2 | TRBV19 | CASSGRAAGTGELFF | TGTGCCAGTAGTGGGCGGGCAGCTGGCACCGGGGAGCTGTTTTTT
TRBD1 | NA | 14 | TRBJ1-6 | TRBV30 | CAWSQGQGASPLHF | TGTGCCTGGAGTCAAGGACAGGGGGCTTCACCCCTCCACTTT
NA | NA | 13 | TRBJ1-5 | TRBV6-1 | CASSEAQNQPQHF | TGTGCCAGCAGTGAAGCTCAAAATCAGCCCCAGCATTTT
TRBD2 | NA | 12 | TRBJ2-7 | TRBV30 | CAWSGGAYEQYF | TGTGCCTGGAGCGGGGGGGCCTACGAGCAGTACTTC
TRBD2 | NA | 16 | TRBJ2-1 | TRBV10-3 | CAISESQAGGPRRQFF | TGTGCCATCAGTGAGTCTCAAGCGGGAGGGCCCCGGCGGCAGTTCTTC
TRBD2 | NA | 15 | TRBJ2-5 | TRBV9 | CASSVSGGAWETQYF | TGTGCCAGCAGCGTTAGCGGGGGGGCATGGGAGACCCAGTACTTC
NA | NA | 13 | TRBJ1-1 | TRBV9 | CASSAYMNTEAFF | TGTGCCAGCAGCGCATACATGAACACTGAAGCTTTCTTT
NA | NA | 11 | TRBJ1-1 | TRBV14 | CASSGRSEAFF | TGTGCCAGCAGCGGCCGCTCTGAAGCTTTCTTT
TRBD2 | NA | 14 | TRBJ2-3 | TRBV7-7 | CASSASGLTDTQYF | TGTGCCAGCAGCGCTAGCGGCTTAACAGATACGCAGTATTTT
TRBD1 | NA | 13 | TRBJ2-7 | TRBV29-1 | CSAGQGNTYEQYF | TGCAGCGCCGGACAGGGTAATACCTACGAGCAGTACTTC
NA | NA | 13 | TRBJ1-5 | TRBV19 | CASSIDLEQPQHF | TGTGCCAGTAGTATAGATCTTGAACAGCCCCAGCATTTT
NA | NA | 14 | TRBJ2-5 | TRBV30 | CAWSPRGPGETQYF | TGTGCCTGGAGTCCCCGGGGGCCAGGAGAGACCCAGTACTTC
TRBD1 | NA | 14 | TRBJ1-2 | TRBV5-1 | CASSFEQGKAGYTF | TGCGCCAGCAGCTTCGAACAGGGGAAGGCTGGCTACACCTTC
NA | once | 12 | TRBJ1-5 | TRBV28 | CASHNLNQPQHF | TGTGCCAGCCATAACTTAAATCAGCCCCAGCATTTT
TRBD1 | few | 12 | TRBJ1-4 | TRBV9 | CASSAYRGKLFF | TGTGCCAGCAGCGCCTACAGGGGGAAACTGTTTTTT
TRBD1 | NA | 15 | TRBJ1-2 | TRBV5-1 | CASSGPGQGAVGYTF | TGCGCCAGCAGCGGCCCGGGACAGGGGGCGGTTGGCTACACCTTC
TRBD1 | once | 14 | TRBJ1-2 | TRBV28 | CATGGVLRDYGYTF | TGTGCCACAGGGGGGGTTTTACGGGACTATGGCTACACCTTC
NA | once | 14 | TRBJ2-5 | TRBV7-2 | CASSLVGLGETQYF | TGTGCCAGCAGCTTAGTAGGATTGGGGGAGACCCAGTACTTC
NA | NA | 14 | TRBJ1-5 | TRBV13 | CASNRRDSNQPQHF | TGTGCCAGCAACCGCCGGGACAGCAATCAGCCCCAGCATTTT
TRBD1 | NA | 18 | TRBJ2-7 | TRBV9 | CASSPRGTESGSPYEQYF | TGTGCCAGCAGCCCGCGAGGGACAGAGTCGGGGTCCCCCTACGAGCAGTACTTC
TRBD1 | NA | 16 | TRBJ1-5 | TRBV28 | CASSPGTGGGNQPQHF | TGTGCCAGCAGTCCCGGGACAGGGGGAGGCAATCAGCCCCAGCATTTT
NA | once | 16 | TRBJ1-4 | TRBV29-1 | CSVVGENPPTNEKLFF | TGCAGCGTTGTGGGGGAAAACCCTCCAACTAATGAAAAACTGTTTTTT
NA | NA | 12 | TRBJ2-5 | TRBV5-1 | CASSLDRETQYF | TGCGCCAGCAGCTTGGATCGGGAGACCCAGTACTTC
NA | NA | 11 | TRBJ1-4 | TRBV5-4 | CASSLNEKLFF | TGTGCCAGCAGCTTGAATGAAAAACTGTTTTTT
NA | NA | 16 | TRBJ1-3 | TRBV9 | CASSVAGFGPGNTIYF | TGTGCCAGCAGCGTCGCGGGATTCGGCCCTGGAAACACCATATATTTT
NA | NA | 15 | TRBJ1-5 | TRBV7-2 | CASSSGTRENQPQHF | TGTGCCAGCAGCTCTGGGACACGGGAGAATCAGCCCCAGCATTTT
TRBD1 | NA | 16 | TRBJ1-2 | TRBV7-2 | CASSLGTGAPIDGYTF | TGTGCCAGCAGCTTAGGGACAGGGGCCCCAATTGATGGCTACACCTTC
TRBD1 | NA | 15 | TRBJ1-1 | TRBV6-4 | CASSDGDRGVGEAFF | TGTGCCAGCAGTGACGGGGACAGGGGTGTGGGTGAAGCTTTCTTT
TRBD1 | NA | 14 | TRBJ1-2 | TRBV19 | CASTRDSTTYGYTF | TGTGCCAGTACCAGGGACAGTACCACCTATGGCTACACCTTC
TRBD2 | NA | 17 | TRBJ2-1 | TRBV11-2 | CASSLDQGTSGSNEQFF | TGTGCCAGCAGCTTAGATCAGGGGACTAGCGGGAGCAATGAGCAGTTCTTC
TRBD1 | NA | 15 | TRBJ1-2 | TRBV19 | CATRSSRGQGVGYTF | TGTGCCACTAGATCTTCTAGGGGACAGGGGGTCGGCTACACCTTC
TRBD1 | NA | 13 | TRBJ1-2 | TRBV10-3 | CAISEGTARGYTF | TGTGCCATCAGTGAGGGGACAGCACGGGGCTACACCTTC
NA | once | 13 | TRBJ1-2 | TRBV7-9 | CASSFGSGQSYTF | TGTGCCAGCAGCTTCGGGTCAGGACAGAGCTACACCTTC
NA | medium-sized | 11 | TRBJ1-1 | TRBV7-9 | CASSLGGEAFF | TGTGCCAGCAGCTTAGGAGGGGAAGCTTTCTTT
NA | once | 14 | TRBJ2-7 | TRBV7-8 | CASSSARIGIEQYF | TGTGCCAGCAGCTCAGCTCGAATAGGGATCGAGCAGTACTTC
NA | once | 14 | TRBJ2-7 | TRBV2 | CASSEELGLGEQYF | TGTGCCAGCAGTGAAGAGTTGGGCCTGGGCGAGCAGTACTTC
NA | NA | 13 | TRBJ1-2 | TRBV5-1 | CASSAQTNYGYTF | TGCGCCAGCAGCGCGCAGACCAACTATGGCTACACCTTC
NA | NA | 15 | TRBJ1-1 | TRBV7-5 | CVRSLWGLSRIEAFF | TGTGTCAGAAGCTTATGGGGTCTTAGCAGAATAGAAGCTTTCTTT